These T cell receptor beta chains were read from a single sample in a study of blood T cell repertoires in COVID-19. Clones were read by immunoSEQ multiplex PCR, and TCRdb kept only the in-frame ones, dropping some. In the table there are some 97,000 clones, roughly nine tenths of which are singletons. The sequencing input was peripheral blood. These receptors were taken from a man aged 50-60 years with acute or convalescent COVID-19. CDR3s include the opening cysteine and the closing phenylalanine or tryptophan. The D gene is left open where the match is weak. The listing skips clone size in some rows; elsewhere it reads once, few, many or a size class.

D gene,J gene,V gene,clone size,CDR3 DNA,CDR3 protein
TRBD1,TRBJ1-2,TRBV10-3,.,TGTGCCATCAGAATTACAGGGGGCGATAACTATGGCTACACCTTC,CAIRITGGDNYGYTF
.,TRBJ2-7,TRBV7-2,.,TGTGCCAGCAGAGAAAGCCAGGGCCGGTACGAGCAGTACTTC,CASRESQGRYEQYF
TRBD1,TRBJ1-2,TRBV7-2,.,TGTGCCAACAGCGCGGGACAGGGGGCCCACTATGGCTACACCTTC,CANSAGQGAHYGYTF
.,TRBJ2-1,TRBV13,.,TGTGCCAGCAGCTTACGTCGACTAGGGGACAGCGGTCGACAGTTCTTC,CASSLRRLGDSGRQFF
TRBD2,TRBJ2-4,TRBV19,.,TGTGCCAGTAGTATTAGAGCGGGAGGACTCCTTTCTACGGACATTCAGTACTTC,CASSIRAGGLLSTDIQYF
TRBD1,TRBJ2-5,TRBV9,.,TGTGCCAGCAGCCCCCAGGGACAGGCGACCCAGACCCAGTACTTC,CASSPQGQATQTQYF
TRBD2,TRBJ2-7,TRBV6-5,.,TGTGCCAGCAGCCTAGCGGGAGGGCCGGTCGAGCAGTACTTC,CASSLAGGPVEQYF
.,TRBJ1-1,TRBV28,.,TGTGCCGCGACGCCGGGGGGCGGCACTGAAGCTTTCTTT,CAATPGGGTEAFF
.,TRBJ1-1,TRBV6-5,.,TGTGCCAGCACCCCCCTGGGCCTGCTATTCACTGAAGCTTTCTTT,CASTPLGLLFTEAFF
.,TRBJ2-7,TRBV27,.,TGTGCCAGCAGATTTGGACAGTCCTACGAGCAGTACTTC,CASRFGQSYEQYF
TRBD1,TRBJ1-1,TRBV30,.,TGTGCCTGGAGTCTCGGACAGGGCCAAACAGCTTTCTTT,CAWSLGQGQTAFF
TRBD2,TRBJ2-3,TRBV4-1,few,TGCGCCAGCAGCCAACTTAGCGGGAGTGGGGGCACAGATACGCAGTATTTT,CASSQLSGSGGTDTQYF
.,TRBJ2-3,TRBV21-1,.,TGTGCCAGCAGCAAGGGGGGGAGTCCAGATACGCAGTATTTT,CASSKGGSPDTQYF
.,TRBJ2-5,TRBV12-3/TRBV12-4,.,TGTGCCAGCAGTTTTCAGGAAGAGACCCAGTACTTC,CASSFQEETQYF
.,TRBJ2-1,TRBV19,.,TGTGCCACGTGGGGGGGCTATGGCTCCTACAATGAGCAGTTCTTC,CATWGGYGSYNEQFF
.,TRBJ2-7,TRBV13,.,TGTGCCAGCAGCCCATCCGGTACGGGGATCTACGAGCAGTACTTC,CASSPSGTGIYEQYF
TRBD1,TRBJ2-7,TRBV5-1,.,TGCGCCAGCAGCTTGGCCGGAACGACGCCTCCGGGACAGGGGGCTAGCGAGCAGTACTTC,CASSLAGTTPPGQGASEQYF
.,TRBJ2-5,TRBV4-3,.,TGCGCCAGCAGCCAAGATTGGGCAGGACAAGAGACCCAGTACTTC,CASSQDWAGQETQYF
.,TRBJ2-7,TRBV19,.,TGTGCCAGTAGTATAGGAGGAGAGCAGTACTTC,CASSIGGEQYF
TRBD2,TRBJ2-1,TRBV6-6,.,TGTGCCAGCAGAAACGGGAGGGACAATGAGCAGTTCTTC,CASRNGRDNEQFF
.,TRBJ2-2,TRBV6-5,.,TGTGCCAGCAGTCAGATACAGGCGAACACCGGGGAGCTGTTTTTT,CASSQIQANTGELFF
TRBD2,TRBJ2-7,TRBV7-2,.,TGTGCCAGCAGCTTAGCCGGCGGGAGCCGCGGCTACGAGCAGTACTTC,CASSLAGGSRGYEQYF
TRBD1,TRBJ1-2,TRBV10-1,.,TGCGCCAGCAGTCCCGACAGGGGCTATGGCTACACCTTC,CASSPDRGYGYTF
TRBD2,TRBJ2-3,TRBV27,.,TGTGCCAGCAGTTTATCAGGTCTAGCGGGATTAGGCGATACGCAGTATTTT,CASSLSGLAGLGDTQYF
TRBD1,TRBJ2-7,TRBV2,.,TGTGCCAGCAGTCGTGACAGGGGGCAATACGAGCAGTACTTC,CASSRDRGQYEQYF
.,TRBJ1-1,TRBV7-2,.,TGTGCCAGCAGCCCAATCGGGCAGGGTTTGAGAGTCACTGAAGCTTTCTTT,CASSPIGQGLRVTEAFF
.,TRBJ1-6,TRBV5-6,once,TGTGCCAGCAGCCGCGGGACGGCCCACAACTCCTATAATTCACCCCTCCACTTT,CASSRGTAHNSYNSPLHF
.,TRBJ1-1,TRBV6-5,.,TGTGCCAGCAGGCGGCAGGGTGGGACTGAAGCTTTCTTT,CASRRQGGTEAFF
TRBD1,TRBJ2-4,TRBV2,.,TGTGCCAGCAGCCCGGGACAGGGGGTTAGCATTCAGTACTTC,CASSPGQGVSIQYF
.,TRBJ1-4,TRBV2,.,TGTGCCAGCCCGAGGGCGTCCAGAGAAAAACTGTTTTTT,CASPRASREKLFF
.,TRBJ2-7,TRBV18,.,TGTGCCAGCTCACTAGAGGAGGCCTACGAGCAGTACTTC,CASSLEEAYEQYF
.,TRBJ2-5,TRBV5-1,.,TGCGCCAGCAGCTTGGGTCTAGTTGTACGCCAAGAGACCCAGTACTTC,CASSLGLVVRQETQYF
.,TRBJ1-3,TRBV18,.,TGTGCCAGCTCACCCGTCGCGCCCGGGGCTGGAAACACCATATATTTT,CASSPVAPGAGNTIYF
TRBD1,TRBJ1-1,TRBV14,.,TGTGCCAGCAGCAAGCGCCCCTTACAGGGGGGGACCTTGAACACTGAAGCTTTCTTT,CASSKRPLQGGTLNTEAFF
TRBD2,TRBJ2-1,TRBV29-1,.,TGCAGCGTTCTACTCCCCATGGGCGGGAGGAATGAGCAGTTCTTC,CSVLLPMGGRNEQFF
TRBD2,TRBJ2-1,TRBV4-1,.,TGCGCCAGCAGCCAAGGTTTAATTCGGGGTGGGACTAGCTCCTACAATGAGCAGTTCTTC,CASSQGLIRGGTSSYNEQFF
TRBD2,TRBJ2-2,TRBV27,.,TGTGCCAGCAGTTCCCTACCCCTTACTAGCGGGACCACCACCGGGGAGCTGTTTTTT,CASSSLPLTSGTTTGELFF
TRBD2,TRBJ2-3,TRBV10-3,.,TGTGCCATCAGTGACCCAACGACTAGCGGGAGATCCGCGCAGTATTTT,CAISDPTTSGRSAQYF
.,TRBJ1-1,TRBV7-9,.,TGTGCCAGCAGCTTAGGCAACAGTATTACTGAAGCTTTCTTT,CASSLGNSITEAFF
TRBD2,TRBJ2-7,TRBV29-1,.,TGCAGCCTAAAGGGGTATTCTTTCTTCCCACCTACTAGCGTCTCCTACGAGCAGTACTTC,CSLKGYSFFPPTSVSYEQYF
.,TRBJ2-5,TRBV5-8,.,TGTGCCAGCAGCTTGACCCACTTGCAGACCCAGTACTTC,CASSLTHLQTQYF
.,TRBJ2-1,TRBV5-5,.,TGTGCCAGCAGCAGGGCCGGGGGAGACAATGAGCAGTTCTTC,CASSRAGGDNEQFF
TRBD2,TRBJ2-2,TRBV27,once,TGTGCCAGCAGTTTATTGCCTAGCGGGAAGGCCGGGGAGCTGTTTTTT,CASSLLPSGKAGELFF
.,TRBJ1-1,TRBV7-9,.,TGTGCCAGCAGCTTAGGGCATACCATGAACACTGAAGCTTTCTTT,CASSLGHTMNTEAFF
TRBD2,TRBJ2-7,TRBV5-1,.,TGCGCCAGCAGATGGACTAGCGGGGAGTACGAGCAGTACTTC,CASRWTSGEYEQYF
.,TRBJ1-1,TRBV9,.,TGTGCCAGCAGCGTAGATCTGGGGAGGACTGAAGCTTTCTTT,CASSVDLGRTEAFF
TRBD2,TRBJ2-7,TRBV5-1,.,TGCGCCAGCAGCCCTAGACTAGCGGCATACGAGCAGTACTTC,CASSPRLAAYEQYF